This TCR beta chain was sequenced in a study of patients and donors after allogeneic stem cell transplantation. The CDR3 spans 17 residues. Germline assignment: CDR1 SGHTA and CDR2 FQGNSA. V was pared by 3 bases and J by 2 bases, with 7 bases of the junction left unmatched. One entry per CDR3 protein results from TCRdb running MiXCR on the RT-PCR reads. The data hold over 30,000 distinct CDR3 sequences, with 30% to 40% observed a single time. This chain joins TRBV7-2 and TRBJ2-3, with 11 bases identical to TRBD2. The receptor was derived from a human donor who was either an allogeneic HSCT recipient or a stem cell or donor lymphocyte infusion donor (not recorded which). It is not recorded whose cells these are; they may come from a transplant donor. The sequencing sample was made of blood, either unsorted or a sorted T cell fraction (not recorded which). The CDR3 protein is CASSFKLAGVVTDTQYF. CDR3 DNA: TGTGCCAGCAGCTTCAAACTAGCGGGAGTCGTCACAGATACGCAGTATTTT.